A single sample is the source of the 9 T cell receptor beta chains below, sequenced in a study of T cell repertoires in cytomegalovirus infection. TCRdb re-called the reads through MiXCR, storing one row per CDR3 protein. This table holds hundreds of thousands of distinct CDR3 sequences, less than 40% found once. Material for sequencing was PBMCs. The source of these receptors is a human donor in good health (CMV status not recorded). Some clones in this sample may be carry-over from other donors' samples.

The chain recombines TRBV11-2 with TRBJ2-1; D not certain. The V end lost 5 bases, the J end lost 3 bases, and 14 bases lay between the germline ends. Germline loops: CDR1 SGHAT, CDR2 FQNNGV. The CDR3 loop spans 15 amino acids. CDR3 sequence (DNA): TGTGCCAGCAGCGCGCAGATACTATTCTACAATGAGCAGTTCTTC. This gives the protein CASSAQILFYNEQFF.

This chain links TRBV7-6 with TRBJ2-4, with a weak D call TRBD1 (6 bases). CDR3 length equals 16 residues. Trimming removed 5 bases at V and 3 bases at J, with 17 bases between. The germline CDR1 and CDR2 sequences are SGHVS and FNYEAQ. CDR3 coding DNA: TGTGCCAGCAGCCCACCAGGGGCAAGGGACAAAAACATTCAGTACTTC. Its translation is CASSPPGARDKNIQYF.

Comment on this clonotype: The junction does not match germline at one end; this may be a read error. The chain carries TRBV7-7 and TRBJ2-1; 8 nucleotides agree with TRBD2. Germline V gives CDR1 SSHAT, CDR2 FNYEAQ (reference sequence). The length of the CDR3 is 14 residues. CDR3 sequence: CASSSGGRVNEQFF. CDR3 bases: TGTGCTAGCAGCTCGGGGGGGCGGGTCAATGAGCAGTTCTTC.

This chain connects TRBV6-1 to TRBJ2-1; TRBD2 matches at 9 bases. CDR1 is MNHNS and CDR2 is SASEGT in the germline V gene. The length of the CDR3 is 16 residues. V dropped 4 bases and J dropped 6; count of bases not matched to a gene: 10. CDR3 residues: CASSVEAGGPINEQFF. In DNA, the CDR3 is TGTGCCAGCAGTGTTGAGGCGGGAGGGCCAATCAATGAGCAGTTCTTC.

Concerning this clonotype itself: This could be a read error, since a much larger clone is one nucleotide away. This chain connects TRBV7-3 to TRBJ2-3, with D tentatively TRBD2 (6 bases). The CDR3 consists of 15 residues. Germline V gene data show CDR1 as SGHTA and CDR2 as FQGTGA. Here the CDR3 reads CASSLTGGWRDTQSF. The CDR3 DNA reads TGTGCCAGCAGCTTAACCGGGGGTTGGAGAGATACGCAGTCTTTT.

The rearrangement links TRBV19 to TRBJ1-5; 9 nucleotides agree with TRBD1. V lost 6 bases to trimming and J lost 2 bases; unmatched junction nucleotides: 5. CDR3 length: 15 amino acids. Germline V lookup: CDR1 LNHDA, CDR2 SQIVND (reference sequence). The CDR3 DNA reads as TGTGCCAGTAGAAAGGACAGGGGTGGCAATCAGCCCCAGCATTTT. Its translation is CASRKDRGGNQPQHF.

This clonotype was counted between two and nine times. This chain links TRBV20-1 with TRBJ2-1; the D is unclear. Looked up from germline, CDR1 is DFQATT and CDR2 is SNEGSKA (reference sequence). V gave up 0 bases and J gave up 2 bases, with 11 bases separating them. The CDR3 has 15 amino acids. In nucleotides, the CDR3 is TGCAGTGCTAGAGATAGTCGCGTCCCCTACAATGAGCAGTTCTTC. Its translation: CSARDSRVPYNEQFF.

This clonotype was observed a handful of times. The chain carries TRBV19 and TRBJ2-7; no definite D call. V shed 2 bases and J shed 2 bases, with 4 bases lying between them. Germline CDR1 reads LNHDA; CDR2 reads SQIVND (reference sequence). This CDR3 is built from 12 residues. The CDR3 DNA follows: TGTGCCAGTAGTATATCCCCCTACGAGCAGTACTTC. As protein: CASSISPYEQYF. Based on the CDR3 plus reference TRBV19 and TRBJ2-7, the full variable domain is DGGITQSPKYLFRKEGQNVTLSCEQNLNHDAMYWYRQDPGQGLRLIYYSQIVNDFQKGDIAEGYSVSREKKESFPLTVTSAQKNPTAFYLCASSISPYEQYFGPGTRLTVT.

This clonotype occurred a few times. CDR3 nucleotides: TGTGCCAGCAGTGCGGACGGTAGCAATCAGCCCCAGCATTTT. Translated, it gives CASSADGSNQPQHF. The chain employs TRBV6-5 and TRBJ1-5; D not resolved. Germline V gives CDR1 MNHEY, CDR2 SVGAGI. The CDR3 consists of 14 residues. The V end lost 5 bases, the J end lost 0 bases, and 8 bases lay between the germline ends.